What follows are 8 T cell receptor beta chains derived from one specimen sequenced in a study of T cells in women clearing cervical HPV infection. Assay used: immunoSEQ multiplex PCR; TCRdb lists only in-frame clones, some missing. Its clone listing holds about 20,000 clones. Sequences were obtained from blood buffy coat. The origin of the receptors is a woman between 18 and 69 years old with a cervical HPV16 infection that either progressed to CIN3+ or cleared (not recorded which).

In regard to this clone: The read stops 3 residues short of the end of the CDR3; the missing end is completed from the germline J gene. The chain links TRBV6-2 or TRBV6-3 to TRBJ2-5; TRBD2 might be the D (7 bases). Germline V gene data show CDR1 as MNHEY and CDR2 as SVGEGT. V was cut by 5 bases and J by 4 bases, with 14 bases left in between. The CDR3 length is 14 residues. CDR3 in amino acids: CASSRGGMIETQYF. Partial CDR3 DNA: TGTGCCAGCAGTAGGGGGGGGATGATAGAGACC.

To note about this clone: The CDR3 is cut off 3 residues early in the read; its end comes from the germline J gene. The rearrangement links TRBV20-1 to TRBJ1-5; 8 nucleotides align to TRBD1. The CDR3 is made up of 14 amino acids. CDR1 DFQATT and CDR2 SNEGSKA come from the germline V gene (reference sequence). The ends lost 6 bases at V and 4 bases at J; junction bases unmatched: 8. The chain's CDR3 is CSAKTGVMNQPQHF. Partial CDR3 DNA: TGCAGTGCAAAGACAGGGGTGATGAATCAGCCC.

Comments on this clone: The CDR3 extends 3 residues past the end of the read, so its final part is completed from the germline J gene. The genes are TRBV29-1 and TRBJ1-1; D possibly corresponds to TRBD1 (5 bases). The V end lost 7 bases, the J end lost 4 bases, and 16 bases lay between the germline ends. The CDR3 length is 13 residues. Germline CDR1 SQVTM, CDR2 ANQGSEA. CDR3 sequence: CSAGGGQATEAFF. CDR3 DNA (partial): TGCAGCGCCGGGGGAGGGCAGGCCACTGAA.

Note on this clone: The read halts 3 residues ahead of the CDR3 end, with the missing end drawn from the germline J gene. The V and J genes are TRBV7-2 and TRBJ1-1; tentatively, D is TRBD1 (6 bases). This CDR3 is built from 15 residues. The germline CDR1 and CDR2 sequences are SGHTA and FQGNSA. Trimming took off 1 base at V and 1 base at J, with 10 bases between the two ends. Incomplete CDR3 DNA: TGTGCCAGCAGCTTAGGAGGGGGGGCGAACACTGAA. Encoded protein: CASSLGGGANTE. The whole CDR3 region reads CASSLGGGANTEAFF.

Regarding this clone: The read terminates 3 residues before the CDR3 end, so the remaining end is supplied by the germline J gene. The V gene is TRBV20-1, the J gene TRBJ2-7, with TRBD2 matching over 7 bases. The V gene's germline CDR1 is DFQATT and CDR2 SNEGSKA (reference sequence). The CDR3 contains 13 residues. V gave up 6 bases and J gave up 4 bases; unmatched junction bases: 9. CDR3 DNA, as far as it was read: TGCAGTGCGGGAGGCGGGAGTAGGTACGAG. It encodes CSAGGGSRYE. The CDR3 as a whole reads CSAGGGSRYEQYF.

About this clone: The read terminates 3 residues ahead of where the CDR3 ends, so the germline J gene completes it. The rearrangement links TRBV2 to TRBJ2-5, with D possibly being TRBD1 (7 bases). Germline assignment: CDR1 SNHLY and CDR2 FYNNEI. The CDR3 totals 16 residues. The germline V and J ends were trimmed by 8 bases and 3 bases, with 22 bases remaining between them. CDR3 loop: CASQGTDEGTEETQYF. The CDR3 bases that were read are TGTGCCAGCCAAGGGACAGACGAAGGGACTGAAGAGACC.

About this clone itself: Coverage ceases 3 residues before the CDR3 finishes, and the germline J gene fills in the end. This chain links TRBV30 with TRBJ1-4; 9 bases fit TRBD1. The germline gives CDR1 GTSNPN, CDR2 SVGIG (reference sequence). Losses at the gene ends were 5 bases for V and 7 bases for J; bases not matched to a gene: 5. The CDR3 totals 13 residues. The CDR3 here is CAWAGTGTEKLFF. The CDR3 bases that were read are TGTGCCTGGGCCGGGACAGGGACTGAAAAA.

This CDR3 is CAWNLQAGSPLHF. The CDR3 DNA, read in part, is TGTGCCTGGAATCTCCAGGCCGGCTCACCC. The chain is built from TRBV30 and TRBJ1-6; D uncertain. The read terminates 3 residues before the CDR3 end, so the remaining end is supplied by the germline J gene. Per the germline V gene, CDR1 is GTSNPN and CDR2 is SVGIG (reference sequence). The CDR3 length is 13 residues. Trimming took off 4 bases at V and 10 bases at J, with 14 bases between the two ends. Looking up the rest from reference TRBV30 and TRBJ1-6 gives the full variable domain: SQTIHQWPATLVQPVGSPLSLECTVEGTSNPNLYWYRQAAGRGLQLLFYSVGIGQISSEVPQNLSASRPQDRQFILSSKKLLLSDSGFYLCAWNLQAGSPLHFGNGTRLTVT.